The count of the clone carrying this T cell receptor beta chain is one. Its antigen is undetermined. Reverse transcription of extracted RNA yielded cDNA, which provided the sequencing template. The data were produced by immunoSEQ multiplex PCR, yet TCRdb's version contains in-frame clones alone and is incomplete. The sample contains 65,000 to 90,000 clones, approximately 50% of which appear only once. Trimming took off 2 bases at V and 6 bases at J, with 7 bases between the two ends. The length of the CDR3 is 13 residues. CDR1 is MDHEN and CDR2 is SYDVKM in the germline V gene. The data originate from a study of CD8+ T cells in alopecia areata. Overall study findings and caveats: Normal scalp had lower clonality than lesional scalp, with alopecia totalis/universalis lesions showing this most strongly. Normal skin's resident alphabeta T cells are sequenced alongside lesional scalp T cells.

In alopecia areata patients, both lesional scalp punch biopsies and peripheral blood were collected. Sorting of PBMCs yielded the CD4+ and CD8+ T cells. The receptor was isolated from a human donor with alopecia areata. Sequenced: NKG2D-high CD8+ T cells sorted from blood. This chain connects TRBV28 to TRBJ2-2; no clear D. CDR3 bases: TGTGCCAGCAGTTTAATGCCCGCCGGGGAGCTGTTTTTT. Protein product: CASSLMPAGELFF. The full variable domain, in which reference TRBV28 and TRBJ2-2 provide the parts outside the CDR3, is DVKVTQSSRYLVKRTGEKVFLECVQDMDHENMFWYRQDPGLGLRLIYFSYDVKMKEKGDIPEGYSVSREKKERFSLILESASTNQTSMYLCASSLMPAGELFFGEGSRLTVL.